These 30 T cell receptor beta chains came from one sample sequenced in a study of OX40 agonist ivuxolimab in advanced cancers. Libraries were built with the immunoSEQ multiplex PCR assay. The table was pulled from immuneACCESS by TCRdb, which kept in-frame rearrangements only. Such tables lose some clones; where checked, under half of the loss comes from unresolved V genes, and the rest has no known cause. This sample has tens of thousands of clones in its table, and roughly four fifths of those were observed once. Roughly 0.99% of the sample comes from the top ten. Sample: CD4+ or CD8+ T cells sorted from blood, taken in a trial of the OX40 agonist ivuxolimab. Receptors originate from an adult with an advanced solid tumor such as melanoma, head and neck, liver or kidney cancer.

This chain joins TRBV4-1 and TRBJ2-2; perhaps TRBD2 as D (5 bases). CDR1 and CDR2 (germline): MGHRA, YSYEKL. Trimming took 4 bases from V and 6 from J, leaving 18 bases between them. The CDR3 spans 16 residues. The CDR3 loop reads CASSREIQRTAGELFF. The CDR3 coding sequence is TGCGCCAGCAGCCGGGAGATCCAAAGGACTGCCGGGGAGCTGTTTTTT.

The J gene is TRBJ1-2, the V gene TRBV21-1; the table's D call, TRBD1, was not checked against the DNA. TRBV21-1 is a recognized pseudogene. The CDR3 is 15 residues long. In DNA form, the CDR3 reads TGTGCCAGCGCCCACCCAGGGCCCGGATTCTATGGCTACACCTTC. This codes for CASAHPGPGFYGYTF.

The genes are TRBV6-4 and TRBJ2-3; 10 positions agree with TRBD2. From germline, CDR1 is MRHNA and CDR2 SNTAGT. V trimming: 0 bases; J trimming: 4 bases; junction bases outside the gene matches: 1. CDR3 length: 15 residues. CDR3 sequence (DNA): TGTGCCAGCAGTGACTCGAGCGGGGGGGCAGATACGCAGTATTTT. This gives the protein CASSDSSGGADTQYF.

This chain connects TRBV4-3 to TRBJ2-3, with TRBD2 identical over 16 bases. The CDR3 consists of 21 residues. Germline CDR1 is LGHNA and CDR2 is YSLEER. After removal of 1 base from V and 1 base from J, the junction contained 11 bases not matched to a gene. The CDR3 bases are TGCGCCAGCAGCCAAGTGATTTTTGGGACTAGCGGGGGGGGTGGCACAGATACGCAGTATTTT. Translating gives CASSQVIFGTSGGGGTDTQYF.

Only one count was recorded for this clone. V and J are TRBV6-5 and TRBJ1-6; D is undetermined. CDR3 size: 15 residues. Trimming shortened V by 6 bases and J by 8 bases, and 17 bases separated the two germline ends. CDR1 is MNHEY, CDR2 SVGAGI, per germline. The CDR3 DNA follows: TGTGCCAGCAGAAAAGTCGTGGGTAGCTATTCACCCCTCCACTTT. It specifies CASRKVVGSYSPLHF.

The chain employs TRBV30 and TRBJ2-5; D call uncertain. V gave up 0 bases and J gave up 9 bases, with 8 bases separating them. Germline CDR1 reads GTSNPN; CDR2 reads SVGIG (reference sequence). There are 11 residues in the CDR3. For the CDR3, the DNA is TGTGCCTGGAGTGTACAACGGCCCCAGTACTTC. Its protein is CAWSVQRPQYF.

The chain recombines TRBV7-9 with TRBJ1-5; unclear D gene. V was trimmed by 4 bases and J by 8 bases, leaving 9 bases between them. This CDR3 is built from 12 residues. CDR1 SEHNR and CDR2 FQNEAQ come from the germline V gene (reference sequence). The CDR3 coding sequence is TGTGCCAGCAGCTCCCCCGGAAAGCCCCAGCATTTT. Residues: CASSSPGKPQHF.

This clone was observed a single time. The rearrangement links TRBV7-9 to TRBJ2-5; the match to TRBD1 covers 7 bases. Looked up from germline, CDR1 is SEHNR and CDR2 is FQNEAQ (reference sequence). Germline trimming cut 4 bases from V and 0 bases from J; bases unmatched to any gene: 5. The CDR3 consists of 15 residues. The CDR3 DNA sequence: TGTGCCAGCAGCTCGGCGACAGGGCACCAAGAGACCCAGTACTTC. This translates into CASSSATGHQETQYF.

The V call is TRBV7-2, the J call TRBJ1-1; D gene uncertain. CDR3 length: 18 residues. The germline V gene encodes CDR1 SGHTA and CDR2 FQGNSA. V shed 2 bases and J shed 6 bases, with 25 bases lying between them. The CDR3 nucleotides are TGTGCCAGCAGCTTACGACTGTGGGCAGCTAAAGTTAGTCCTGAAGCTTTCTTT. The encoded protein is CASSLRLWAAKVSPEAFF.

The chain couples TRBV5-8 to TRBJ1-2; a possible D gene is TRBD1 (6 bases). CDR1 and CDR2 (germline): SGHTS, YDEGEE. The germline V and J ends were trimmed by 3 bases and 4 bases, with 10 bases remaining between them. The CDR3 extends over 13 amino acids. The CDR3 DNA reads as TGTGCCAGCAGCTCCGGCAGGGGCTATGGCTACACCTTC. Protein product: CASSSGRGYGYTF.

The rearrangement joins TRBV10-3 to TRBJ2-1; 10 bases fit TRBD2. Germline V gene data show CDR1 as ENHRY and CDR2 as SYGVKD. The length of the CDR3 is 13 residues. Trimming at V came to 11 bases and at J to 6 bases, leaving 7 bases not matched to a gene. The CDR3 sequence is CASTSGTSNEQFF. The CDR3 DNA sequence: TGTGCCTCCACTAGCGGGACTAGCAATGAGCAGTTCTTC.

The rearrangement links TRBV29-1 to TRBJ2-6; 7 positions match TRBD2. The CDR3 runs 14 residues. Germline loops: CDR1 SQVTM, CDR2 ANQGSEA. V was clipped by 5 bases and J by 4 bases; unmatched bases: 5. CDR3 DNA sequence: TGCAGCGTTCACGGGGGGACCGGGGCCAACGTCCTGACTTTC. This encodes CSVHGGTGANVLTF.

The chain carries TRBV7-6 and TRBJ2-2, with D perhaps TRBD1 (5 bases). From germline, CDR1 is SGHVS and CDR2 FNYEAQ. The CDR3 is 13 amino acids. V was pared by 5 bases and J by 6 bases, with 10 bases between. CDR3 protein: CASSPLGAGELFF. The CDR3 bases are TGTGCCAGCAGCCCCCTAGGGGCCGGGGAGCTGTTTTTT.

This chain uses TRBV6-1 with TRBJ2-2; 10 nucleotides line up with TRBD1. There are 18 residues in the CDR3. The ends lost 4 bases at V and 6 bases at J; junction bases unmatched: 14. Germline CDR1 MNHNS, CDR2 SASEGT. This CDR3 is CASSVFGVGTGVPGELFF. The DNA for the CDR3 is TGTGCCAGCAGTGTTTTTGGTGTCGGGACAGGGGTCCCCGGGGAGCTGTTTTTT.

The chain employs TRBV7-9 and TRBJ1-1; D perhaps matches TRBD1 (5 bases). The CDR3 contains 15 residues. Trimming took off 5 bases at V and 1 base at J, with 14 bases between the two ends. Germline values: CDR1 SEHNR, CDR2 FQNEAQ (reference sequence). The CDR3 here is CASSALTGKNTEAFF. In DNA, the CDR3 is TGTGCCAGCAGCGCCCTAACAGGAAAGAACACTGAAGCTTTCTTT.

This clone was detected only once. V is TRBV18 and J is TRBJ2-3; D not certain. Germline assignment: CDR1 KGHSH and CDR2 LQKENI. The CDR3 consists of 16 residues. V lost 2 bases and J lost 3, with 15 bases in between. CDR3 sequence (DNA): TGTGCCAGCTCACCAAATCCGGTTTTGGTAACAGATACGCAGTATTTT. Amino acid sequence: CASSPNPVLVTDTQYF.

This clone was recorded once. This chain joins TRBV27 and TRBJ2-3; D is unresolved. The CDR3 has 14 amino acids. The V end was cut by 5 bases, the J end by 0 bases, with 9 bases between. Germline V gene sequence: CDR1 MNHEY, CDR2 SMNVEV (reference sequence). CDR3 coding DNA: TGTGCCAGCAGTAGGAGTGCTAGCACAGATACGCAGTATTTT. As protein: CASSRSASTDTQYF.

Only a few counts were recorded for this clone. The genes are TRBV30 and TRBJ1-2; possibly TRBD1 for D (6 bases). The CDR3 spans 13 residues. Germline CDR1 GTSNPN, CDR2 SVGIG (reference sequence). Trimming stripped 0 bases from V and 6 bases from J, with 11 bases between. The CDR3 DNA reads as TGTGCCTGGAGTGTAAGACAGGTAGATGGCTACACCTTC. Translating gives CAWSVRQVDGYTF.

This clone was found once. V usage is TRBV19 and J usage is TRBJ2-1; D is undetermined. This CDR3 contains 13 residues. The germline V gene has CDR1 LNHDA and CDR2 SQIVND (reference sequence). Trimming cost V 7 bases and J 3 bases, with 10 bases left between them. In nucleotides, the CDR3 is TGTGCCAGTAACAACCGAGGCTACAATGAGCAGTTCTTC. Amino acids: CASNNRGYNEQFF.

Sample share makes this clone medium-sized (0.01 to 0.1%). The chain uses TRBV7-9 and TRBJ1-2; the match to TRBD1 covers 7 bases. J lost 6 bases, V lost 1 base, and 5 bases had no gene match. This CDR3 is 14 amino acids long. The germline V gene has CDR1 SEHNR and CDR2 FQNEAQ (reference sequence). The chain's CDR3 is CASSLDGTVNGYTF. The CDR3 region has the DNA TGTGCCAGCAGCTTAGACGGGACAGTTAATGGCTACACCTTC.

This clone was observed a few times. J is TRBJ2-5 and V is TRBV1; the table assigns TRBD2, which was not confirmed against the DNA. TRBV1 is assigned pseudogene status. This CDR3 contains 17 residues. The CDR3 reads CTSSQDSGTSAIETQYF. The CDR3 bases are TGCACCAGCAGCCAAGATTCGGGGACTAGCGCTATCGAGACCCAGTACTTC.

V gene TRBV7-2 combines with J gene TRBJ2-7, with D possibly matching TRBD1 (5 bases). The CDR3 is 14 residues long. Trimming left V 7 bases short and J 0 bases short, with 13 bases between. Germline CDR1 is SGHTA and CDR2 is FQGNSA. The CDR3 here is CASTQGGSSYEQYF. The CDR3 DNA reads TGTGCCAGCACCCAGGGCGGTAGCTCCTACGAGCAGTACTTC.

CDR3 in amino acids: CASRDRGSSFYGYTF. CDR3 nucleotides: TGTGCCAGCAGGGACCGTGGATCGAGTTTCTATGGCTACACCTTC. V is TRBV2 and J is TRBJ1-2; D uncertain. The V gene's germline CDR1 is SNHLY and CDR2 FYNNEI. The V gene lost 6 bases and the J gene lost 4 bases, with 18 bases spanning the gap. The CDR3 length is 15 residues.

The chain has TRBV2 and TRBJ2-1; unclear D gene. The CDR3 runs 13 residues. Germline lookup yields CDR1 SNHLY and CDR2 FYNNEI. V was pared by 4 bases and J by 3 bases, with 7 bases between. CDR3 bases: TGTGCCAGCAGTGTAAAGGACTACAATGAGCAGTTCTTC. Amino acid sequence: CASSVKDYNEQFF.

The chain recombines TRBV11-2 with TRBJ1-1, with D uncertain. V was pared by 0 bases and J by 4 bases, with 6 bases between. The CDR3 contains 13 residues. The germline CDR1 and CDR2 sequences are SGHAT and FQNNGV. This CDR3 is CASSLEGITEAFF. CDR3 bases: TGTGCCAGCAGCTTAGAGGGTATCACTGAAGCTTTCTTT.

A single count supports this clone. This chain uses TRBV4-3 with TRBJ1-1; D gene uncertain. The CDR3 runs 14 residues. Germline CDR1 reads LGHNA; CDR2 reads YSLEER. Deletions cut 4 bases from V and 5 bases from J, with 14 bases between. The CDR3 region has the DNA TGCGCCAGCAGCCCGCTGTCAGGTGAGACTGAAGCTTTCTTT. Translation gives CASSPLSGETEAFF.

This clone was counted ten times or more. V usage is TRBV7-9 and J usage is TRBJ1-2; D may be TRBD1 (5 bases). The CDR3 extends over 14 amino acids. V was trimmed by 5 bases and J by 7 bases, leaving 17 bases between them. Germline loops: CDR1 SEHNR, CDR2 FQNEAQ (reference sequence). The CDR3 reads CASSPDNPVGGYTF. The CDR3 DNA is TGTGCCAGCAGCCCGGACAACCCCGTTGGTGGCTACACCTTC.

The chain joins TRBV6-5 to TRBJ2-1, with D possibly called TRBD1 or TRBD2 (6 bases each). The CDR3 extends over 16 amino acids. V was shortened by 2 bases and J by 3 bases, with 14 bases between the two germline ends. The V gene's germline CDR1 is MNHEY and CDR2 SVGAGI. The CDR3 region has the DNA TGTGCCAGCAGTTACAAATCCGGGGGCCTCTACAATGAGCAGTTCTTC. It specifies CASSYKSGGLYNEQFF.

The V and J genes are TRBV14 and TRBJ1-1; 7 nucleotides line up with TRBD1. This CDR3 comprises 14 residues. Germline V gene data show CDR1 as SGHDN and CDR2 as FVKESK. V gave up 3 bases and J gave up 6 bases; unmatched junction bases: 7. The CDR3 bases are TGTGCCAGCAGCCACAAGGTTCAGGGGGCTGAAGCTTTCTTT. This codes for CASSHKVQGAEAFF.

V and J are TRBV19 and TRBJ2-1; no definite D call. V lost 5 bases and J lost 8, with 19 bases in between. The CDR3 is 15 amino acids. CDR1 LNHDA and CDR2 SQIVND come from the germline V gene (reference sequence). The DNA of the CDR3 is TGTGCCAGTAGTTACGACGGGCTCGGTCAATATGAGCAGTTCTTC. Translated, it gives CASSYDGLGQYEQFF. The entire variable domain, with the rest obtained from reference TRBV19 and TRBJ2-1, is as follows: DGGITQSPKYLFRKEGQNVTLSCEQNLNHDAMYWYRQDPGQGLRLIYYSQIVNDFQKGDIAEGYSVSREKKESFPLTVTSAQKNPTAFYLCASSYDGLGQYEQFFGPGTRLTVL.